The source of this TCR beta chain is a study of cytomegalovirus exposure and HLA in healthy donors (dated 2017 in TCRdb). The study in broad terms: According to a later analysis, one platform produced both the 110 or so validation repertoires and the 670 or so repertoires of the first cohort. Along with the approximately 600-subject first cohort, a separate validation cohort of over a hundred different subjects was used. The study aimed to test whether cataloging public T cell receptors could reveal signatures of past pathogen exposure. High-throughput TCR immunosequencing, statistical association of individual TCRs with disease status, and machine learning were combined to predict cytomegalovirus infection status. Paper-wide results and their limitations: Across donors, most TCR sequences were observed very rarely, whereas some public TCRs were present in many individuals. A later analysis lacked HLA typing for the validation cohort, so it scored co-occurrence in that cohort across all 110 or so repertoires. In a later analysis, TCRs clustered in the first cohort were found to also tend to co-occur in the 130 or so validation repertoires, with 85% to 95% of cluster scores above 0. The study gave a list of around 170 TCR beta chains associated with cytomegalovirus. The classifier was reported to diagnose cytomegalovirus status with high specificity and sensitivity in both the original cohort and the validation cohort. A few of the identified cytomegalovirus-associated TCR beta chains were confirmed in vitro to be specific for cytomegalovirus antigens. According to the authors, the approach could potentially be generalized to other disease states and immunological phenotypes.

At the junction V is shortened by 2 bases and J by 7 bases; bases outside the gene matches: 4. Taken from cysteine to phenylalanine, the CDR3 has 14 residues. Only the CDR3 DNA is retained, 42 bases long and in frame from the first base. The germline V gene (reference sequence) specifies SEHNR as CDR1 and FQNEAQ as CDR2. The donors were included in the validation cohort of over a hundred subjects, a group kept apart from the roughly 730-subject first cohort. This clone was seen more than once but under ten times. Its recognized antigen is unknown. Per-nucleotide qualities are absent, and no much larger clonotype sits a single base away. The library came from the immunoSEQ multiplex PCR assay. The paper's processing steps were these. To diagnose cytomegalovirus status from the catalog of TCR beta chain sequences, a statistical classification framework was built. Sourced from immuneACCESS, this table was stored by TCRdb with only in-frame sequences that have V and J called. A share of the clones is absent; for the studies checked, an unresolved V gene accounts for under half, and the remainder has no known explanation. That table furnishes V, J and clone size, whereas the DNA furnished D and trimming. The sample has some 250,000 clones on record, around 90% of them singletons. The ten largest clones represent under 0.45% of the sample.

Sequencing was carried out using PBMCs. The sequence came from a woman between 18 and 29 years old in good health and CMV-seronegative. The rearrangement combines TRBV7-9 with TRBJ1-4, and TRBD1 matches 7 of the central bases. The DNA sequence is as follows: TGTGCCAGCAGCTTAAAGGGGGCGGGTGAAAAACTGTTTTTT. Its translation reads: CASSLKGAGEKLFF.